This is a list of T cell receptor beta chains from one sample in a study of cytomegalovirus exposure and HLA in healthy donors. Profiled with immunoSEQ multiplex PCR; TCRdb holds only in-frame clones, not every one. The sample records fewer than 200,000 clones, roughly 86% being singletons. Sequencing was performed on PBMCs. These receptor sequences come from a man aged 25 to 40 in good health and CMV-seropositive. The CDR3 runs from the conserved cysteine through the conserved F or W. A D gene is named only where the DNA matches it firmly. Clone size is shown for a subset of rows, as once, few, many or a class of expanded clone.

-	TRBV6-1	TRBJ2-5	-	CASSKQGLGQETQYF	TGTGCCAGCAGTAAACAGGGTTTGGGCCAAGAGACCCAGTACTTC
-	TRBV9	TRBJ1-6	-	CASSLDGSNSPLHF	TGTGCCAGCAGTTTGGATGGTAGCAATTCACCCCTCCACTTT
-	TRBV15	TRBJ2-3	-	CATDFGRKPTDTQYF	TGTGCCACCGATTTCGGACGTAAACCCACAGATACGCAGTATTTT
-	TRBV5-1	TRBJ1-4	TRBD1	CASSLDGQGVEKLFF	TGCGCCAGCAGCTTGGACGGACAGGGTGTTGAAAAACTGTTTTTT
-	TRBV7-2	TRBJ2-1	-	CASSLGVRQTLEFF	TGTGCCAGCAGCTTAGGCGTCAGGCAAACTTTGGAGTTCTTC
-	TRBV7-9	TRBJ2-7	-	CASSFIPLYEQYF	TGTGCCAGCAGCTTTATCCCCCTCTACGAGCAGTACTTC
few	TRBV19	TRBJ2-7	-	CASSSTDVEQYF	TGTGCCAGTAGTTCAACGGACGTGGAGCAGTACTTC
-	TRBV2	TRBJ2-2	TRBD1	CASRTGLTGELFF	TGTGCCAGCCGGACAGGCCTCACCGGGGAGCTGTTTTTT
few	TRBV29-1	TRBJ2-2	-	CSVRFRTADGELFF	TGCAGCGTTCGATTTCGGACAGCAGACGGGGAGCTGTTTTTT
-	TRBV4-1	TRBJ1-5	-	CASSQGGGRGLQQPQHF	TGCGCCAGCAGCCAAGGGGGGGGGCGCGGTCTGCAACAGCCCCAGCATTTT
few	TRBV9	TRBJ2-2	TRBD2	CASSASGSSAGELFF	TGTGCCAGCAGCGCTAGCGGGAGCTCGGCCGGGGAGCTGTTTTTT
-	TRBV2	TRBJ2-7	TRBD2	CASMGLGTSGGAVTYEQYF	TGTGCCAGCATGGGTTTAGGGACTAGCGGGGGGGCCGTTACCTACGAGCAGTACTTC
-	TRBV7-6	TRBJ1-1	TRBD1	CASSLADRLSGGTEAFF	TGTGCCAGCAGCTTAGCCGACAGGCTATCAGGGGGCACTGAAGCTTTCTTT
once	TRBV5-1	TRBJ1-1	TRBD1	CASSGDRYRAEAFF	TGCGCCAGCAGCGGGGACAGGTACCGGGCTGAAGCTTTCTTT
-	TRBV7-3	TRBJ2-1	TRBD2	CASRISGGDYNEQFF	TGTGCCAGCAGGATCAGCGGGGGAGATTACAATGAGCAGTTCTTC
-	TRBV10-3	TRBJ2-7	-	CAISDLRDSASYEQYF	TGTGCCATCAGTGACCTAAGGGACTCGGCCTCCTACGAGCAGTACTTC
-	TRBV27	TRBJ2-7	-	CASSSLYEQYF	TGTGCCAGCAGTTCCCTCTACGAGCAGTACTTC
-	TRBV9	TRBJ2-1	TRBD2	CASSVGPLAGVTTYNEQFF	TGTGCCAGCAGCGTCGGGCCGCTAGCGGGAGTCACGACCTACAATGAGCAGTTCTTC
-	TRBV18	TRBJ2-7	TRBD2	CASSSLAGGTYEQYF	TGTGCCAGCTCATCCCTAGCGGGAGGGACCTACGAGCAGTACTTC
-	TRBV18	TRBJ2-7	-	CASSPEVGVYEQYF	TGTGCCAGCTCACCAGAGGTAGGAGTATACGAGCAGTACTTC
-	TRBV5-1	TRBJ1-5	-	CASSTDGGNQPQHF	TGCGCCAGCAGCACCGATGGGGGCAATCAGCCCCAGCATTTT